The 4 T cell receptor beta chains listed next were all sequenced from one sample in a study of blood T cell repertoires in COVID-19. Produced via immunoSEQ multiplex PCR; TCRdb's table is partial and in-frame only. The table includes around 370,000 clones, roughly 86% detected once. The specimen sequenced was peripheral blood. The receptors were gathered from a woman between 70 and 85 years old with COVID-19, enrolled during active disease.

V and J are TRBV27 and TRBJ2-7, with D hard to call. The CDR3 has 13 amino acids. CDR1 and CDR2 (germline): MNHEY, SMNVEV (reference sequence). V lost 2 bases to trimming and J lost 5 bases, with 10 bases between them. In nucleotides, the CDR3 is TGTGCCAGCAGTTTAACCCCTCGGGACGAGCAGTACTTC. Encoded protein: CASSLTPRDEQYF.

Here the CDR3 reads CASSPEFAPQHF. CDR3 nucleotide sequence: TGTGCCAGCAGCCCAGAATTCGCGCCCCAGCATTTT. The V call is TRBV12-3 or TRBV12-4, the J call TRBJ1-5; D gene ambiguous. There are 12 residues in the CDR3. The germline V and J ends were trimmed by 6 bases and 9 bases, with 12 bases remaining between them.

V gene TRBV7-2 combines with J gene TRBJ1-6; tentative D call: TRBD1 (6 bases). The CDR3 is made up of 14 amino acids. V gave up 6 bases and J gave up 9 bases, with 15 bases separating them. CDR1 and CDR2 from the germline V gene are SGHTA and FQGNSA. The CDR3: CASSFQGPSSPLHF. CDR3 sequence (DNA): TGTGCCAGCAGTTTTCAGGGGCCAAGTTCACCCCTCCACTTT.

The gene calls are TRBV11-2 and TRBJ2-5, with a possible D match to TRBD1 (6 bases). This CDR3 is built from 14 residues. Looked up from germline, CDR1 is SGHAT and CDR2 is FQNNGV. Trimming stripped 5 bases from V and 2 bases from J, with 12 bases between. The CDR3 is CASSKDRYQETQYF. DNA of the CDR3: TGTGCCAGCAGCAAAGACAGGTATCAAGAGACCCAGTACTTC. Looking up the rest from reference TRBV11-2 and TRBJ2-5 gives the full variable domain: EAGVAQSPRYKIIEKRQSVAFWCNPISGHATLYWYQQILGQGPKLLIQFQNNGVVDDSQLPKDRFSAERLKGVDSTLKIQPAKLEDSAVYLCASSKDRYQETQYFGPGTRLLVL.